The 26 T cell receptor beta chains given below trace back to one sample, sequenced in a study of T cells in Graves' hyperthyroidism and ophthalmopathy. Amplified regions were TCR beta CDR3 sequences from RNA transcripts. A set of HTBI primers served as the primers for a first-round RT-PCR of the TCR CDR3. TCRdb passed the multiplex PCR reads through MiXCR, listing each CDR3 protein once. The data show around 440,000 distinct CDR3 sequences, with around 14% seen just once and around 7.3% held by the top ten. Sequences were obtained from blood. Every receptor here comes from a woman between 18 and 30 years old with Graves' hyperthyroidism.

The chain carries TRBV5-1 and TRBJ2-5; TRBD1 matches at 7 bases. CDR1 is SGHRS, CDR2 YFSETQ, per germline. This CDR3 has 14 amino acids. V lost 4 bases to trimming and J lost 5 bases; unmatched junction nucleotides: 8. CDR3 DNA: TGCGCCAGCAGCGGCGAGACAGGGACCGAGACCCAGTACTTC. Residues: CASSGETGTETQYF. The full variable domain, with the rest looked up from reference TRBV5-1 and TRBJ2-5, is KAGVTQTPRYLIKTRGQQVTLSCSPISGHRSVSWYQQTPGQGLQFLFEYFSETQRNKGNFPGRFSGRQFSNSRSEMNVSTLELGDSALYLCASSGETGTETQYFGPGTRLLVL.

This clonotype occurred many times. The chain uses TRBV5-1 and TRBJ1-2; 7 bases agree with TRBD1. In germline, CDR1 is SGHRS, CDR2 YFSETQ. There are 17 residues in the CDR3. The ends lost 1 base at V and 0 bases at J; junction bases unmatched: 9. CDR3 nucleotides: TGCGCCAGCAGCTTGAGGGCCGAAGGGGGCGCTAACTATGGCTACACCTTC. Amino acid sequence: CASSLRAEGGANYGYTF.

This clonotype was detected many times. The chain is built from TRBV2 and TRBJ2-5; D is undetermined. This CDR3 region has 11 residues. The V end was cut by 2 bases, the J end by 4 bases, with 2 bases between. Germline CDR1 and CDR2: SNHLY and FYNNEI. CDR3 protein: CASSERETQYF. The CDR3 bases are TGTGCCAGCAGTGAACGAGAGACCCAGTACTTC.

The chain links TRBV6-1 to TRBJ1-5; 7 bases fit TRBD1. The length of the CDR3 is 16 residues. After removal of 7 bases from V and 5 bases from J, the junction contained 14 bases not matched to a gene. Per germline, CDR1 MNHNS and CDR2 SASEGT. As DNA, the CDR3 is TGTGCCAGCAAAATTGGGGACAGTAAAGGGGATCAGCCCCAGCATTTT. Its translation: CASKIGDSKGDQPQHF.

For this clonotype: A much bigger clone sits one base away, suggesting this may be a read error. The rearrangement links TRBV3-1 to TRBJ1-2; D is ambiguous. In germline, CDR1 is LGHDT, CDR2 YNNKEL (reference sequence). The CDR3 loop spans 13 amino acids. Trimming shortened V by 4 bases and J by 8 bases, and 14 bases separated the two germline ends. The CDR3 is CASSRVPHYGYTF. The CDR3 DNA is TGTGCCAGCAGCCGAGTCCCACATTACGGCTACACCTTC. The whole variable domain, remainder taken from reference TRBV3-1 and TRBJ1-2, is DTAVSQTPKYLVTQMGNDKSIKCEQNLGHDTMYWYKQDSKKFLKIMFSYNNKELIINETVPNRFSPKSPDKAHLNLHINSLELGDSAVYFCASSRVPHYGYTFGSGTRLTVV.

This clonotype was recorded at least ten times. This sequence joins TRBV11-1 and TRBJ2-7; D uncertain. The CDR3 is 12 residues long. CDR1 is SGHAT and CDR2 is FQDESV in the germline V gene (reference sequence). V dropped 6 bases and J dropped 2 bases, with 8 bases sitting between them. The CDR3, as DNA: TGTGCCAGCAGTATTAGCACCTACGAGCAGTACTTC. Protein product: CASSISTYEQYF.

The chain carries TRBV28 and TRBJ1-5, with 8 bases aligning to TRBD1. Looked up from germline, CDR1 is MDHEN and CDR2 is SYDVKM. V shed 7 bases, J shed 6 bases, and the junction held 5 bases outside the gene matches. The CDR3 totals 13 residues. CDR3 residues: CASNGQGVQPQHF. The CDR3 DNA sequence: TGTGCCAGCAATGGACAGGGTGTTCAGCCCCAGCATTTT. The full variable domain, in which reference TRBV28 and TRBJ1-5 provide the parts outside the CDR3, is DVKVTQSSRYLVKRTGEKVFLECVQDMDHENMFWYRQDPGLGLRLIYFSYDVKMKEKGDIPEGYSVSREKKERFSLILESASTNQTSMYLCASNGQGVQPQHFGDGTRLSIL.

This clonotype was observed many times. The chain joins TRBV30 to TRBJ2-7, with D perhaps matching TRBD1 or TRBD2 (5 bases each). The CDR3 has 13 residues. CDR1 and CDR2 from the germline V gene are GTSNPN and SVGIG (reference sequence). V was clipped by 2 bases and J by 7 bases, with 15 bases between them. Here the CDR3 reads CAWSPGTAGEQYF. CDR3 bases: TGTGCCTGGAGTCCCGGGACCGCCGGGGAGCAGTACTTC.

This clonotype was recorded at least ten times. The chain has TRBV12-3 or TRBV12-4 and TRBJ1-2; a weak D match, TRBD1 (5 bases). The V and J ends lost 3 bases and 1 base respectively, with 9 bases between them. The CDR3 is 14 residues long. For the CDR3, the DNA is TGTGCCAGCAGTTTGGAGGGGTTTAACTATGGCTACACCTTC. Protein: CASSLEGFNYGYTF.

This clonotype was counted at least ten times. The genes are TRBV5-5 and TRBJ2-3; 7 nucleotides align to TRBD1. The CDR3 has 15 residues. Losses at the gene ends were 4 bases for V and 2 bases for J; bases not matched to a gene: 7. Germline V gene lookup returns CDR1 SGHKS and CDR2 YYEKEE (reference sequence). The CDR3 spells CASSPRQGPTDTQYF. CDR3 nucleotide sequence: TGTGCCAGCAGCCCGAGACAGGGACCCACAGATACGCAGTATTTT.

In its sample, this clonotype was seen many times. This chain uses TRBV3-1 with TRBJ2-1; D may be TRBD2 (6 bases). The CDR3 contains 15 residues. Germline V gene lookup returns CDR1 LGHDT and CDR2 YNNKEL (reference sequence). Deletions cut 6 bases from V and 2 bases from J, with 14 bases between. This chain's CDR3 is CASRSGGPAYNEQFF. The CDR3 nucleotides read TGTGCCAGCAGGTCCGGAGGGCCCGCCTACAATGAGCAGTTCTTC.

This chain uses TRBV29-1 with TRBJ2-4; 14 bases are shared with TRBD2. The CDR3 length is 15 residues. Germline values: CDR1 SQVTM, CDR2 ANQGSEA. The V gene end was trimmed by 8 bases and the J gene end by 3 bases; junction bases not matched to a gene: 6. The CDR3 region has the DNA TGCAGCTTCCTGACTAGCGGGAGGGGCAAAAACATTCAGTACTTC. Translated: CSFLTSGRGKNIQYF.

This clonotype was recorded at least ten times. This rearrangement joins TRBV27 to TRBJ2-3; 10 bases fit TRBD2. J lost 1 base, V lost 8 bases, and 6 bases had no gene match. The germline CDR1 and CDR2 sequences are MNHEY and SMNVEV (reference sequence). This CDR3 comprises 15 residues. The CDR3 loop reads CASATSGVRTDTQYF. The CDR3 region has the DNA TGTGCCAGCGCCACTAGCGGGGTACGCACAGATACGCAGTATTTT.

This clonotype was counted ten times or more. V is TRBV3-1 and J is TRBJ1-2; no reliable D call. Trimming removed 0 bases from V and 5 bases from J, with 4 bases in between. Looked up from germline, CDR1 is LGHDT and CDR2 is YNNKEL (reference sequence). The CDR3 is 12 amino acids. CDR3 sequence (DNA): TGTGCCAGCAGCCAAGATGGATATGGCTACACCTTC. It specifies CASSQDGYGYTF.

The chain joins TRBV11-3 to TRBJ1-1; maybe TRBD1 (5 bases). The germline gives CDR1 SGHNT, CDR2 YENEEA. Trimming took 5 bases from V and 5 from J, leaving 12 bases between them. This CDR3 is built from 13 residues. The CDR3: CASSDGGSTEAFF. The CDR3 nucleotides read TGTGCCAGCAGCGACGGGGGGAGTACTGAAGCTTTCTTT.

The J gene is TRBJ2-1, the V gene TRBV12-3 or TRBV12-4; D might be TRBD1 (5 bases). V was trimmed by 6 bases and J by 7 bases, leaving 19 bases between them. This CDR3 is 15 amino acids long. CDR3 bases: TGTGCCAGCAGGAAACAGGTGTATAGTAAAAATGAGCAGTTCTTC. This translates into CASRKQVYSKNEQFF.

At least ten counts were recorded for this clonotype. The chain links TRBV7-9 to TRBJ2-7, with 9 bases that match TRBD2. Germline CDR1 SEHNR, CDR2 FQNEAQ (reference sequence). With V trimmed by 5 bases and J by 3 bases, 11 bases remained unmatched. The CDR3 spans 16 residues. The CDR3 DNA is TGTGCCAGCAGCCTAGGTCTAGCGGGGATTGTCTACGAGCAGTACTTC. Its translation: CASSLGLAGIVYEQYF. The full variable domain, with the rest looked up from reference TRBV7-9 and TRBJ2-7, is DTGVSQNPRHKITKRGQNVTFRCDPISEHNRLYWYRQTLGQGPEFLTYFQNEAQLEKSRLLSDRFSAERPKGSFSTLEIQRTEQGDSAMYLCASSLGLAGIVYEQYFGPGTRLTVT.

The chain is built from TRBV29-1 and TRBJ2-5; TRBD1 agrees at 7 bases. The CDR3 is 11 residues long. The germline CDR1 and CDR2 sequences are SQVTM and ANQGSEA. With 6 bases clipped from V and 3 bases from J, the junction kept 1 base outside the gene matches. The CDR3 protein is CSVDREETQYF. The CDR3 DNA sequence: TGCAGCGTAGACAGGGAAGAGACCCAGTACTTC.

This clonotype has a handful of counts. J is TRBJ1-4 and V is TRBV18; D call uncertain. Germline assignment: CDR1 KGHSH and CDR2 LQKENI. The ends were cut back, 3 bases at V and 0 bases at J, with 14 bases in the middle. The CDR3 is 17 residues long. This chain's CDR3 is CASSPPGSLATNEKLFF. CDR3 sequence (DNA): TGTGCCAGCTCACCGCCGGGTTCGCTTGCAACTAATGAAAAACTGTTTTTT.

This clonotype was observed many times. The genes are TRBV10-3 and TRBJ1-1, with TRBD1 identical over 9 bases. This CDR3 spans 14 amino acids. V shed 6 bases, J shed 2 bases, and the junction held 4 bases outside the gene matches. The germline V gene encodes CDR1 ENHRY and CDR2 SYGVKD. CDR3 coding DNA: TGTGCCATCAGCGAGGACAGGGGAAACACTGAAGCTTTCTTT. This sequence encodes CAISEDRGNTEAFF.

This chain links TRBV5-1 with TRBJ2-5; 9 bases map to TRBD1. CDR3 length equals 18 residues. CDR1 and CDR2 (germline): SGHRS, YFSETQ. Trimming took 0 bases from V and 2 from J; bases not matched to a gene: 11. The CDR3 sequence is CASSLAPTGGLAQETQYF. The CDR3 DNA sequence: TGCGCCAGCAGCTTGGCCCCTACAGGGGGCCTCGCGCAAGAGACCCAGTACTTC.

The chain combines TRBV12-3 or TRBV12-4 with TRBJ1-5; D may be TRBD1 (5 bases). The CDR3 is made up of 15 amino acids. Trimming stripped 6 bases from V and 0 bases from J, with 12 bases between. The CDR3 sequence: CASRPETDSNQPQHF. The DNA for the CDR3 is TGTGCCAGCAGGCCCGAGACAGATAGCAATCAGCCCCAGCATTTT.

This clonotype showed up many times. The chain combines TRBV11-2 with TRBJ2-3, with 7 nucleotides matching TRBD2. This CDR3 comprises 17 residues. Germline CDR1 SGHAT, CDR2 FQNNGV. After removal of 1 base from V and 0 bases from J, the junction contained 7 bases not matched to a gene. The CDR3 sequence is CASSLARLAPSTDTQYF. The CDR3 DNA is TGTGCCAGCAGCTTAGCCCGACTAGCCCCTAGCACAGATACGCAGTATTTT.

This clonotype was recorded only once. The V call is TRBV11-2, the J call TRBJ2-4; 9 bases are shared with TRBD2. V trimming: 1 base; J trimming: 2 bases; junction bases outside the gene matches: 9. CDR3 size: 18 residues. In germline, CDR1 is SGHAT, CDR2 FQNNGV. CDR3 nucleotides: TGTGCCAGCAGCTTAGGACTAGCGGCCCCTCGGACCAAAAACATTCAGTACTTC. Protein product: CASSLGLAAPRTKNIQYF.

This clonotype was found many times. This sequence joins TRBV18 and TRBJ1-1; D is undetermined. The CDR3 extends over 15 amino acids. The V gene's germline CDR1 is KGHSH and CDR2 LQKENI. V was shortened by 3 bases and J by 3 bases, with 14 bases between the two germline ends. CDR3 bases: TGTGCCAGCTCACCCCTTCGAGACCCGGACACTGAAGCTTTCTTT. It specifies CASSPLRDPDTEAFF.

This clonotype was seen ten or more times. The chain has TRBV6-1 and TRBJ2-2; the match to TRBD2 covers 12 bases. CDR3 size: 15 residues. The junction had 4 bases not matched to a gene; V was cut back by 5 bases and J by 6 bases. Germline V gene lookup returns CDR1 MNHNS and CDR2 SASEGT. The DNA of the CDR3 is TGTGCCAGCAGTCTAGCGGGGGGGCAGTCCGGGGAGCTGTTTTTT. Its protein product is CASSLAGGQSGELFF.